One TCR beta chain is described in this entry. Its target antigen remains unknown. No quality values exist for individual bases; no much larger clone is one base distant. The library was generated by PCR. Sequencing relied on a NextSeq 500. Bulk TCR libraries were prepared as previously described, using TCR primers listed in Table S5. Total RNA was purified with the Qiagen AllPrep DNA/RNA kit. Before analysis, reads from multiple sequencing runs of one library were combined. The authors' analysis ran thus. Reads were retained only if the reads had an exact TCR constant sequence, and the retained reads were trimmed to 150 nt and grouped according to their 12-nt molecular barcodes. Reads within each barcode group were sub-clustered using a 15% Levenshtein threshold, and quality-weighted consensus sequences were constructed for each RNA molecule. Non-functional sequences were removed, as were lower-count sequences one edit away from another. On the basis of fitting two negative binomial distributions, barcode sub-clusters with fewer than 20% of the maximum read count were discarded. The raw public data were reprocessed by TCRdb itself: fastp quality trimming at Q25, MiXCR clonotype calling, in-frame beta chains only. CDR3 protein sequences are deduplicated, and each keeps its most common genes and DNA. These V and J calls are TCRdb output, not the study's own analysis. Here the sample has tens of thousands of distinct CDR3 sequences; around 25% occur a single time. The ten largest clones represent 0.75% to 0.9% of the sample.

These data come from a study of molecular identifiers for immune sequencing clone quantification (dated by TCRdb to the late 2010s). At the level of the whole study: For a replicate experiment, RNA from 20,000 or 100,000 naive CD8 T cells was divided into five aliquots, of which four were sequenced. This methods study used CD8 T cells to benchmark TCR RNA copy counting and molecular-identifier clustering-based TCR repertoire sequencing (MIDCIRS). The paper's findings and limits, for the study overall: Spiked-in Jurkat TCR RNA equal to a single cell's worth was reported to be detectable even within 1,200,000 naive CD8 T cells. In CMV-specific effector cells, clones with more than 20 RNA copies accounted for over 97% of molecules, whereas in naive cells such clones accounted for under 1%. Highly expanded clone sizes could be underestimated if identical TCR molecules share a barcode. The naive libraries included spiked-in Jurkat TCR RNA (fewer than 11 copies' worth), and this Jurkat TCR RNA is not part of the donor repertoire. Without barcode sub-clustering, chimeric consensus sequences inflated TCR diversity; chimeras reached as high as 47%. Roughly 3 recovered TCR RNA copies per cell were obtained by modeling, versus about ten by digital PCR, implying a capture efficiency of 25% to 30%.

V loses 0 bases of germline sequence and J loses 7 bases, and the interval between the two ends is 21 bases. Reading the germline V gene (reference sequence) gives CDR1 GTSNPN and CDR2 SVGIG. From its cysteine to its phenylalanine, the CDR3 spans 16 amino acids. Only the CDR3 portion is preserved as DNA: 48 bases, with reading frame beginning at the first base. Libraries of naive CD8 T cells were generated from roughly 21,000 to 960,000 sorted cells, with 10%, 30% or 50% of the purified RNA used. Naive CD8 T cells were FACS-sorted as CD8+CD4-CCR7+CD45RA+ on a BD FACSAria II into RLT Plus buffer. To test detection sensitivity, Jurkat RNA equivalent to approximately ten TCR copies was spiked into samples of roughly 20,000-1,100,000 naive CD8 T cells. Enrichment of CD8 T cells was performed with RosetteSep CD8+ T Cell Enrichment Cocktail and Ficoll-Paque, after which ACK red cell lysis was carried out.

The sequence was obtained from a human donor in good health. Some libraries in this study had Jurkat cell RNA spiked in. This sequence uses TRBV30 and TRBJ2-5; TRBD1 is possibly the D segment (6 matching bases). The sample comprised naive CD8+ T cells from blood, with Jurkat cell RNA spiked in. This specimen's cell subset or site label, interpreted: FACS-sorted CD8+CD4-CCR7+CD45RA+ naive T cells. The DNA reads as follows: TGTGCCTGGAGTGTAGACCCCGGGACAAACCTAGGGACCCAGTACTTC. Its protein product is CAWSVDPGTNLGTQYF.